These T cell receptor beta chains were read from a single sample in a study of radiotherapy plus CTLA-4 blockade in lung cancer. TCRdb's copy holds only in-frame clones and misses some; the assay was immunoSEQ multiplex PCR. The sample has tens of thousands of clones, 84% seen once. The sample consisted of peripheral blood, taken from a patient treated with radiotherapy plus ipilimumab. The receptors shown here come from a human donor with non-small cell lung cancer whose response to radiotherapy plus ipilimumab could not be evaluated. Each CDR3 is given with its conserved first and last residue. Each record gives: clone size, D gene, V gene, CDR3 length, J gene, CDR3 DNA, CDR3 protein. The D gene is left open where the match is weak. The size field is filled for only some rows; it gives once, few, many or a size class.

size: once; D: NA; V: TRBV7-2; length: 12; J: TRBJ2-7; DNA: TGTGCCAGCAGCTTAGGGGCTTACGAGCAGTACTTC; CDR3: CASSLGAYEQYF
size: NA; D: TRBD1; V: TRBV9; length: 18; J: TRBJ2-6; DNA: TGTGCCAGCAGCGAAGTAACCGGGACAGGGGCTGGGGCCAACGTCCTGACTTTC; CDR3: CASSEVTGTGAGANVLTF
size: NA; D: TRBD2; V: TRBV7-2; length: 15; J: TRBJ2-7; DNA: TGTGCCAGCAGCTTAGGGACTAGCGGTTTATACGAGCAGTACTTC; CDR3: CASSLGTSGLYEQYF
size: NA; D: TRBD2; V: TRBV9; length: 14; J: TRBJ2-1; DNA: TGTGCCAGCGGCGCGGGAGGGACCTACAATGAGCAGTTCTTC; CDR3: CASGAGGTYNEQFF
size: NA; D: TRBD2; V: TRBV19; length: 14; J: TRBJ2-1; DNA: TGTGCCAGTAGCGGGAGGGCCGTTGGCTATGAGCAGTTCTTC; CDR3: CASSGRAVGYEQFF
size: few; D: NA; V: TRBV7-2; length: 15; J: TRBJ2-7; DNA: TGTGCCAGCAGCTCCCCGCAGACAGGACAACACGAGCAGTACTTC; CDR3: CASSSPQTGQHEQYF
size: NA; D: NA; V: TRBV6-1; length: 18; J: TRBJ2-7; DNA: TGTGCCAGCAGTGAAAGTGGTATAGGGACCCGGGGGAGATACGAGCAGTACTTC; CDR3: CASSESGIGTRGRYEQYF
size: once; D: NA; V: TRBV7-8; length: 17; J: TRBJ2-7; DNA: TGTGCCAGCAGCAACTCCGCGGGGGCTAGCGGCTCCTACGAGCAGTACTTC; CDR3: CASSNSAGASGSYEQYF
size: NA; D: NA; V: TRBV18; length: 18; J: TRBJ1-4; DNA: TGTGCCAGCTCCCCGTACCAAGGGGCAGGGAAAACTAATGAAAAACTGTTTTTT; CDR3: CASSPYQGAGKTNEKLFF
size: NA; D: NA; V: TRBV9; length: 15; J: TRBJ2-1; DNA: TGTGCCAGCAGCGTAGGGCTAGGAACCTACAATGAGCAGTTCTTC; CDR3: CASSVGLGTYNEQFF
size: NA; D: TRBD1; V: TRBV28; length: 18; J: TRBJ1-1; DNA: TGTGCCAGCAGTTTGACACCAGGGACAGGGTCAATGAACACTGAAGCTTTCTTT; CDR3: CASSLTPGTGSMNTEAFF
size: NA; D: NA; V: TRBV28; length: 17; J: TRBJ1-1; DNA: TGTGCCAGCAGTTTGCTGGGGGCTGGAGGTGGGGACACTGAAGCTTTCTTT; CDR3: CASSLLGAGGGDTEAFF
size: NA; D: TRBD2; V: TRBV15; length: 16; J: TRBJ2-1; DNA: TGTGCCACCAGCAGAGACCTAGCGGGAGGGTACAATGAGCAGTTCTTC; CDR3: CATSRDLAGGYNEQFF
size: NA; D: TRBD1; V: TRBV30; length: 16; J: TRBJ1-1; DNA: TGTGCCTGCAAAGACAGGGTGTTTCCGGGGAGGACTGAAGCTTTCTTT; CDR3: CACKDRVFPGRTEAFF
size: NA; D: TRBD1; V: TRBV7-8; length: 16; J: TRBJ2-7; DNA: TGTGCCAGCAGCCAGGGGACAGCACTACTCTCCTACGAGCAGTACTTC; CDR3: CASSQGTALLSYEQYF
size: NA; D: TRBD1; V: TRBV6-5; length: 15; J: TRBJ2-7; DNA: TGTGCCAGCAGTTCCAGGGGGCAGAGAGTTTACGAGCAGTACTTC; CDR3: CASSSRGQRVYEQYF
size: NA; D: NA; V: TRBV6-6; length: 12; J: TRBJ2-7; DNA: TGTGCCTCGGCAGGGGCCTTATACGAGCAGTACTTC; CDR3: CASAGALYEQYF
size: NA; D: TRBD1; V: TRBV5-1; length: 15; J: TRBJ2-1; DNA: TGCGCCAGCAGCGGCGGGCAGGGGGCGCTTAATGAGCAGTTCTTC; CDR3: CASSGGQGALNEQFF
size: NA; D: TRBD1; V: TRBV5-5; length: 16; J: TRBJ1-1; DNA: TGTGCCAGCAGCTCGCCCTCCGGGACAGGGGGGACTGAAGCTTTCTTT; CDR3: CASSSPSGTGGTEAFF
size: few; D: TRBD1; V: TRBV19; length: 13; J: TRBJ2-7; DNA: TGTGCCAGTAGTAACAGGGGGCGAAACGAGCAGTACTTC; CDR3: CASSNRGRNEQYF
size: NA; D: TRBD2; V: TRBV7-2; length: 15; J: TRBJ2-1; DNA: TGTGCCAGCAGCTCAGGACTAGCGGGAGGCTTAGGGCAGTTCTTC; CDR3: CASSSGLAGGLGQFF
size: NA; D: TRBD2; V: TRBV28; length: 15; J: TRBJ2-2; DNA: TGTGCCAGCAGACCCGGGACTAGCGGGACCGGGGAGCTGTTTTTT; CDR3: CASRPGTSGTGELFF
size: once; D: TRBD1; V: TRBV6-5; length: 14; J: TRBJ1-6; DNA: TGTGCCAGCAGTGGACAGGTGGGCAATTCACCCCTCCACTTT; CDR3: CASSGQVGNSPLHF
size: NA; D: TRBD1; V: TRBV5-1; length: 12; J: TRBJ1-1; DNA: TGCGCCAGCAGCTCCGGGACAGGGGAAGCTTTCTTT; CDR3: CASSSGTGEAFF
size: NA; D: NA; V: TRBV7-5; length: 18; J: TRBJ1-1; DNA: TGTGCCAGAACGCTCGTGGACAGGGGCAAACGGATGAACACTGAAGCTTTCTTT; CDR3: CARTLVDRGKRMNTEAFF
size: NA; D: NA; V: TRBV18; length: 12; J: TRBJ2-5; DNA: TGTGCCAGCTCACCACCGCGGGAGACCCAGTACTTC; CDR3: CASSPPRETQYF
size: NA; D: TRBD2; V: TRBV29-1; length: 17; J: TRBJ2-5; DNA: TGCAGCGTCCTCCCCGGGACTAGCGGGAGCGGGAGAGAGACCCAGTACTTC; CDR3: CSVLPGTSGSGRETQYF
size: few; D: TRBD2; V: TRBV2; length: 14; J: TRBJ2-7; DNA: TGTGCCAGCAGTGCCGCGGGACTAGCGGGAGTCAAGTACTTC; CDR3: CASSAAGLAGVKYF
size: once; D: NA; V: TRBV7-2; length: 16; J: TRBJ2-3; DNA: TGTGCCAGCAAAGAAGGACAGTCCCTCGGTACAGATACGCAGTATTTT; CDR3: CASKEGQSLGTDTQYF
size: NA; D: TRBD1; V: TRBV4-1; length: 15; J: TRBJ1-5; DNA: TGCGCCAGCAGCCGGTTCCAGGGGGCTGGTCAGCCCCAGCATTTT; CDR3: CASSRFQGAGQPQHF
size: once; D: NA; V: TRBV7-2; length: 15; J: TRBJ1-5; DNA: TGTGCCAGCAGCTTAGAAGACAGCAGACATCAGCCCCAGCATTTT; CDR3: CASSLEDSRHQPQHF
size: NA; D: TRBD1; V: TRBV11-2; length: 15; J: TRBJ2-7; DNA: TGTGCCAGCAGCCCTCTCCGGGACAGATCGAATGAGCAGTACTTC; CDR3: CASSPLRDRSNEQYF
size: NA; D: NA; V: TRBV7-9; length: 14; J: TRBJ2-7; DNA: TGTGCCAGCAGCTTACGGGACAAAGAGAGCGAGCAGTACTTC; CDR3: CASSLRDKESEQYF
size: NA; D: NA; V: TRBV19; length: 16; J: TRBJ2-1; DNA: TGTGCCAGTAGTACGCAAAAAAAAACAGGGATCGATGAGCAGTTCTTC; CDR3: CASSTQKKTGIDEQFF
size: few; D: NA; V: TRBV27; length: 15; J: TRBJ2-7; DNA: TGTGCCAGCAGTTTATTCAGGGACAAGTACTACGAGCAGTACTTC; CDR3: CASSLFRDKYYEQYF
size: NA; D: TRBD1; V: TRBV5-4; length: 16; J: TRBJ2-2; DNA: TGTGCCAGCAGCTTGGGAGGACAGGTTAACACCGGGGAGCTGTTTTTT; CDR3: CASSLGGQVNTGELFF
size: NA; D: NA; V: TRBV7-9; length: 19; J: TRBJ2-3; DNA: TGTGCCAGCAGCCGACACAGGGGACTGGCCGGGGGGGAGAGAGATACGCAGTATTTT; CDR3: CASSRHRGLAGGERDTQYF